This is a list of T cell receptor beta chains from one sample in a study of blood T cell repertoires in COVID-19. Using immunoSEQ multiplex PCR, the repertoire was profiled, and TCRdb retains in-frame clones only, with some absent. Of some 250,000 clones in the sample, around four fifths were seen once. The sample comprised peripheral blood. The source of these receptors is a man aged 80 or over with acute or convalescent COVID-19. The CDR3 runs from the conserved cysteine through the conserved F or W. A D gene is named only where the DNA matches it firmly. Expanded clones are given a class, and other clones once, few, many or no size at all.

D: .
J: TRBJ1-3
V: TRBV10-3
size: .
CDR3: CAISGVGEGSGNTIYF
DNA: TGTGCCATCAGTGGCGTAGGGGAGGGCTCTGGAAACACCATATATTTT

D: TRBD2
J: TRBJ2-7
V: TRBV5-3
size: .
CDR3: CARSLVGPWNRCLAGFYEQYF
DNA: TGTGCCAGAAGCTTGGTGGGGCCTTGGAATAGGTGCCTAGCGGGGTTCTACGAGCAGTACTTC

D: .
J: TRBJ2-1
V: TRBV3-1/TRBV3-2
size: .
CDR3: CASSRSGNLNSEQFF
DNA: TGTGCCAGCAGCCGGAGCGGAAACCTTAACAGTGAGCAGTTCTTC

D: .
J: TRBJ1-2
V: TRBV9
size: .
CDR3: CASSLLGDGYTF
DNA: TGTGCCAGCAGCCTTCTAGGGGATGGCTACACCTTC

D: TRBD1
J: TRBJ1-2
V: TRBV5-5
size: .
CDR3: CASSLAGQTNYGYTF
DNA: TGTGCCAGCAGCTTGGCGGGACAGACTAACTATGGCTACACCTTC

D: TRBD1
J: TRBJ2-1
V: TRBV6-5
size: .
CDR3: CASRLTGGAYNEQFF
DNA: TGTGCCAGCAGGCTGACAGGGGGAGCCTACAATGAGCAGTTCTTC

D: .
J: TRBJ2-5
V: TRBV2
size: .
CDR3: CASRQGGGETQYF
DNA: TGTGCCAGCAGACAGGGAGGGGGAGAGACCCAGTACTTC

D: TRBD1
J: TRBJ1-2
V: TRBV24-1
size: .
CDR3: CATSAPAGQGPNYGYTF
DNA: TGTGCCACCAGTGCCCCGGCCGGACAGGGGCCTAACTATGGCTACACCTTC

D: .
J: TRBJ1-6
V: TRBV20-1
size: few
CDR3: CSASLPESYNSPLHF
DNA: TGCAGTGCTAGTCTCCCGGAGTCCTATAATTCACCCCTCCACTTT

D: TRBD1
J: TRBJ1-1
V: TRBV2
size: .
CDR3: CASSERQGDTEAFF
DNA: TGTGCCAGCAGTGAACGTCAGGGGGATACTGAAGCTTTCTTT

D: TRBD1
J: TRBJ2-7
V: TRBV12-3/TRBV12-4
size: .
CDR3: CASSSNRGLEQYF
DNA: TGTGCCAGCAGTTCCAACAGGGGTCTCGAGCAGTACTTC

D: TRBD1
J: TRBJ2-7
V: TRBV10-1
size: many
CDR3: CASAGGSDIYEQYF
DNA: TGCGCCAGCGCAGGGGGCTCGGACATCTACGAGCAGTACTTC

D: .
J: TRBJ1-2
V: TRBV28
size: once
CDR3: CASSPYRVGYTF
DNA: TGTGCCAGCAGCCCCTACAGGGTGGGCTACACCTTC

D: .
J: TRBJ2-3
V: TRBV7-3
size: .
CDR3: CASSTSHSTDTQYF
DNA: TGTGCCAGCAGCACTAGCCATAGCACAGATACGCAGTATTTT

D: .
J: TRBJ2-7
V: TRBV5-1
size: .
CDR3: CASSLLRGGEQYF
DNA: TGCGCCAGCAGCTTGCTTAGGGGTGGTGAGCAGTACTTC

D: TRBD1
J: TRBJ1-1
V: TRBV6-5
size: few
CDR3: CASTADRENTEAFF
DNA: TGTGCCAGCACCGCGGACAGGGAGAACACTGAAGCTTTCTTT

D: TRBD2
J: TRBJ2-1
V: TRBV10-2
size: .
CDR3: CASTGGYSGTKRETEQFF
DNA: TGCGCCAGCACCGGAGGGTATAGCGGGACAAAACGGGAGACTGAGCAGTTCTTC

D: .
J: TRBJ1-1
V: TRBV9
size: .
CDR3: CASSGSEGLEAFF
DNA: TGTGCCAGCAGCGGGAGTGAGGGTTTGGAAGCTTTCTTT

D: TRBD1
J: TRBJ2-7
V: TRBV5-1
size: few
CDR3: CASRTTGGAIEQYF
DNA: TGCGCCAGCAGAACGACAGGGGGCGCGATCGAGCAGTACTTC

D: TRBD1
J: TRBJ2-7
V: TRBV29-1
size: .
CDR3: CSVAGQGYEQYF
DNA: TGCAGCGTTGCGGGACAGGGGTACGAGCAGTACTTC

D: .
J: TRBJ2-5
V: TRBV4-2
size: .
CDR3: CASSQEPGRGRETQYF
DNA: TGTGCCAGCAGCCAAGAGCCAGGCAGGGGCAGGGAGACCCAGTACTTC

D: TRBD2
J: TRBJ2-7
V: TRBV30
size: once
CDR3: CAWSLGLAGGPNEQYF
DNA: TGTGCCTGGAGTTTAGGTTTAGCGGGCGGCCCCAACGAGCAGTACTTC

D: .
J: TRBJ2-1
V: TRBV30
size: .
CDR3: CAWSSRNEQFF
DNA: TGTGCCTGGAGTTCGCGCAATGAGCAGTTCTTC

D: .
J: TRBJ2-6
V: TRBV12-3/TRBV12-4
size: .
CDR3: CASTYLGANVLTF
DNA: TGTGCCAGCACCTATTTAGGGGCCAACGTCCTGACTTTC

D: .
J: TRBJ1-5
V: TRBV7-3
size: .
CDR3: CASSRGRGNNQPQHF
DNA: TGTGCCAGCAGCCGGGGCAGGGGTAACAATCAGCCCCAGCATTTT

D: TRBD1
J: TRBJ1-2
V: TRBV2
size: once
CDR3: CASISPGGKGYTF
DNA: TGTGCCAGCATTAGTCCAGGGGGCAAAGGCTACACCTTC

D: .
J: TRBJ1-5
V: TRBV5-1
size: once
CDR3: CASSARRENVNQPQHF
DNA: TGCGCCAGCAGCGCCCGGCGGGAGAATGTCAATCAGCCCCAGCATTTT

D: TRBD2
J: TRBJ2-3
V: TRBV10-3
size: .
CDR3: CAISESFYGGAGTDTQYF
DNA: TGTGCCATCAGTGAGTCGTTTTACGGGGGGGCCGGCACAGATACGCAGTATTTT

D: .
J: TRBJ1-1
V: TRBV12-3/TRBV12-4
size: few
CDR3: CASSFAGNTEAFF
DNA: TGTGCCAGCAGTTTTGCAGGGAACACTGAAGCTTTCTTT

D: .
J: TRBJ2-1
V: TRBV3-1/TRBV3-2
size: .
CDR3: CASSQGSWSSYNEQFF
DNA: TGTGCCAGCAGCCAAGGTAGCTGGAGCTCCTACAATGAGCAGTTCTTC

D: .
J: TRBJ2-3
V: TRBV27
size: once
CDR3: CASSLWGADTQYF
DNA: TGTGCCAGCTCCCTCTGGGGGGCAGATACGCAGTATTTT

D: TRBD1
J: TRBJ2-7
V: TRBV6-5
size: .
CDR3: CASTPSQGAGYEQYF
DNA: TGTGCCAGCACCCCGTCCCAGGGGGCAGGATACGAGCAGTACTTC

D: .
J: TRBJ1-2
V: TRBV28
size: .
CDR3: CASQQGSYGYTF
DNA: TGTGCCAGCCAACAGGGCTCCTATGGCTACACCTTC

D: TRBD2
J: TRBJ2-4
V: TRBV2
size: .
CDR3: CASSMASGGALNIQYF
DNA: TGTGCCAGCAGTATGGCTAGCGGGGGGGCCTTAAACATTCAGTACTTC